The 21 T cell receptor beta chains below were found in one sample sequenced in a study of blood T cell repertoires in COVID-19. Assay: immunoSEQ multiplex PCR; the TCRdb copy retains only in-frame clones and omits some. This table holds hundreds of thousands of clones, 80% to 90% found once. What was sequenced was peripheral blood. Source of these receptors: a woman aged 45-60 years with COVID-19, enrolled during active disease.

This CDR3 reads CASSLARGETQYF. The CDR3 DNA follows: TGCGCCAGCAGCTTGGCACGGGGAGAGACCCAGTACTTC. The chain joins TRBV5-1 to TRBJ2-5; D possibly corresponds to TRBD2 (5 bases). The germline V gene encodes CDR1 SGHRS and CDR2 YFSETQ. Trimming pared 0 bases from V and 4 bases from J, leaving 7 bases between. This CDR3 has 13 amino acids.

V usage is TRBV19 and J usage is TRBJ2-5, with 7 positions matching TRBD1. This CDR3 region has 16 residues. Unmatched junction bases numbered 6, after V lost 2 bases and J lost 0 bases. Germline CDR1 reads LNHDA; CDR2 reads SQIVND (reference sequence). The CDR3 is CASSIKQGKYQETQYF. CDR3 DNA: TGTGCCAGTAGTATAAAACAGGGGAAGTACCAAGAGACCCAGTACTTC.

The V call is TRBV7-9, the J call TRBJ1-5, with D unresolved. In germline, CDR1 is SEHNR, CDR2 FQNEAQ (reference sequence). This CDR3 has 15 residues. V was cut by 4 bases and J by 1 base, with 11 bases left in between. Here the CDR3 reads CASSSGRLSNQPQHF. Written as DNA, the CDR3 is TGTGCCAGCAGCTCTGGCAGACTAAGCAATCAGCCCCAGCATTTT.

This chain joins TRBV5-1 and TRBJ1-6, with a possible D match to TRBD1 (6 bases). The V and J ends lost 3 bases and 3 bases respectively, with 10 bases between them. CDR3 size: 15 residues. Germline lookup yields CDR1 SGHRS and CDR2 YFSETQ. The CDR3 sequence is CASSSGQNYNSPLHF. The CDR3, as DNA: TGCGCCAGCAGCTCTGGACAGAACTATAATTCACCCCTCCACTTT.

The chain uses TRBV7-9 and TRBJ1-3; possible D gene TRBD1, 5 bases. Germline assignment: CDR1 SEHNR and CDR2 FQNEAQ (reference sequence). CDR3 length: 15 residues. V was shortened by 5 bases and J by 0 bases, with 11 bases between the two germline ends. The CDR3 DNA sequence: TGTGCCAGCAGCCGTACAGGTGCCTCTGGAAACACCATATATTTT. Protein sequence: CASSRTGASGNTIYF.

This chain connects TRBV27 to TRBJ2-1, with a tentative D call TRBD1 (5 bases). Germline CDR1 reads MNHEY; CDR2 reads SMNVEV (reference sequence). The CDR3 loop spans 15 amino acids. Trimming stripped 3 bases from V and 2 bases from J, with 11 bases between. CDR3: CASSFGLGAYNEQFF. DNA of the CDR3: TGTGCCAGCAGTTTCGGGCTAGGGGCCTACAATGAGCAGTTCTTC.

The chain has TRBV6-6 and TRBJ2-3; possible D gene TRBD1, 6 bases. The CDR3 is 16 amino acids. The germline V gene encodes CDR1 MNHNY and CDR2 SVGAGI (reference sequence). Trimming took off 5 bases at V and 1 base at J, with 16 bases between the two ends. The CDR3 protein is CASSPWGTPGTDTQYF. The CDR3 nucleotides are TGTGCCAGCAGTCCTTGGGGGACACCGGGCACAGATACGCAGTATTTT.

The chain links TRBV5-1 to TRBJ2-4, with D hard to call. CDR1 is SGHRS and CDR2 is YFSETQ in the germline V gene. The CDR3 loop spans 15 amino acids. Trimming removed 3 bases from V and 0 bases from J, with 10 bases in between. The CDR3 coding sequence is TGCGCCAGCAGCTCCGCAACAAAAGCCAAAAACATTCAGTACTTC. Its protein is CASSSATKAKNIQYF. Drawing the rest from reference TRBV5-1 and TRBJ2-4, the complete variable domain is KAGVTQTPRYLIKTRGQQVTLSCSPISGHRSVSWYQQTPGQGLQFLFEYFSETQRNKGNFPGRFSGRQFSNSRSEMNVSTLELGDSALYLCASSSATKAKNIQYFGAGTRLSVL.

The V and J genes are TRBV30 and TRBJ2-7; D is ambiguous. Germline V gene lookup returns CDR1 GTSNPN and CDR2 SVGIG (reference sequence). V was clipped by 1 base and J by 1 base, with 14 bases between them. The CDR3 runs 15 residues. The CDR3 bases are TGTGCCTGGAGTGGACGTCATGGAGCTTCCTACGAGCAGTACTTC. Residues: CAWSGRHGASYEQYF.

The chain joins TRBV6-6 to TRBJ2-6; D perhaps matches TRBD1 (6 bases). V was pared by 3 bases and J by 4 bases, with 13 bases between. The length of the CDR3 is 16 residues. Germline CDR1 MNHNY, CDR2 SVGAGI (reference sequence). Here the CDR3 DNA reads TGTGCCAGCAGTTATTACAGGGTCACAGGGGCCAACGTCCTGACTTTC. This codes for CASSYYRVTGANVLTF.

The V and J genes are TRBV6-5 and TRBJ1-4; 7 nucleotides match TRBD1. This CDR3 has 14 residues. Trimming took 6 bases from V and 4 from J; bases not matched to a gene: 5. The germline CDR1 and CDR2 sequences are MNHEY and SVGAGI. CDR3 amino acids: CASRATGFNEKLFF. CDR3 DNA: TGTGCCAGCAGAGCGACAGGGTTTAATGAAAAACTGTTTTTT.

Here the CDR3 reads CASSPHETGGRRAFF. DNA for the CDR3: TGTGCCAGCTCGCCACACGAAACAGGGGGCCGGCGGGCTTTCTTT. The rearrangement uses TRBV7-9 and TRBJ1-1; TRBD1 matches 9 bases. Per germline, CDR1 SEHNR and CDR2 FQNEAQ (reference sequence). The CDR3 is 15 residues long. The trim removed 8 bases at V and 11 bases at J, leaving 18 bases unmatched.

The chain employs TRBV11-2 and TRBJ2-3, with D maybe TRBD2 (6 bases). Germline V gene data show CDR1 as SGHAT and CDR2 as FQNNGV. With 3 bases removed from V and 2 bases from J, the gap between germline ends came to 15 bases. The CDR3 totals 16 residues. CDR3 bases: TGTGCCAGCAGCTTCCGGCGGGGATGGGACACAGATACGCAGTATTTT. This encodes CASSFRRGWDTDTQYF.

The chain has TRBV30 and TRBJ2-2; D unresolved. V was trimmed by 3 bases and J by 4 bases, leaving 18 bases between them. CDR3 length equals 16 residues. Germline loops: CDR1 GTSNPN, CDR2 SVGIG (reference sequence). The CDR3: CAWRGRRVQGTGELFF. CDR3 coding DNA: TGTGCCTGGAGGGGTAGACGGGTTCAAGGCACCGGGGAGCTGTTTTTT.

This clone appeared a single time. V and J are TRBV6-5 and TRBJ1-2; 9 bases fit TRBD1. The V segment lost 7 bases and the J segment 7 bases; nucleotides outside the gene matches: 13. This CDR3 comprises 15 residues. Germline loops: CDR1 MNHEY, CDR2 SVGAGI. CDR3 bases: TGTGCCAGCACCAACTGGGGGACAGGGTTTTTTGGCTACACCTTC. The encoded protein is CASTNWGTGFFGYTF.

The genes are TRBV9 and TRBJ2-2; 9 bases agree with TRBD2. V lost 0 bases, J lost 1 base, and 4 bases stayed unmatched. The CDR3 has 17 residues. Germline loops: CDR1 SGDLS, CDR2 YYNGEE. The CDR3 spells CASSVEGSGGNTGELFF. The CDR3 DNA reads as TGTGCCAGCAGCGTAGAGGGTAGCGGGGGGAACACCGGGGAGCTGTTTTTT.

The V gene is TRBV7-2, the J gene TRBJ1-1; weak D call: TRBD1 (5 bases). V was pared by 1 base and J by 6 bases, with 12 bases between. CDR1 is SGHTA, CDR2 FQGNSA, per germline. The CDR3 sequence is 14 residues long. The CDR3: CASSLVGGKAEAFF. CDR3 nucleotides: TGTGCCAGCAGCTTAGTTGGGGGGAAGGCTGAAGCTTTCTTT.

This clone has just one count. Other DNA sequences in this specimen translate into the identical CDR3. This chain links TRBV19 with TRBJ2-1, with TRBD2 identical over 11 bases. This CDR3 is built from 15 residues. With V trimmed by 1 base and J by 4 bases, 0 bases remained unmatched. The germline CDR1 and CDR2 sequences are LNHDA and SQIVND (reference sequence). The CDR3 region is CASSIGLAGYNEQFF. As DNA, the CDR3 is TGTGCCAGTAGTATAGGACTAGCGGGATACAATGAGCAGTTCTTC.

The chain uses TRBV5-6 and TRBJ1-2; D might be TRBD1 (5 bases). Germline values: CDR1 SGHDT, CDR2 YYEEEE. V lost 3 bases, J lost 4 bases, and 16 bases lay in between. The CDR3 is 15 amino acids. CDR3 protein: CASSSTGSIFYGYTF. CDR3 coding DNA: TGTGCCAGCAGCTCCACAGGCTCAATCTTCTATGGCTACACCTTC.

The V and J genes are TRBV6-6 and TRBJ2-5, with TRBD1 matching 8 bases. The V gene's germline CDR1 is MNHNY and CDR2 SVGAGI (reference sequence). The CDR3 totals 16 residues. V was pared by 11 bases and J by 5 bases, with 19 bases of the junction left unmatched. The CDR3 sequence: CAGSTPGGAFGETQYF. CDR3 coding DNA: TGTGCCGGCTCGACCCCAGGGGGCGCTTTTGGGGAGACCCAGTACTTC.

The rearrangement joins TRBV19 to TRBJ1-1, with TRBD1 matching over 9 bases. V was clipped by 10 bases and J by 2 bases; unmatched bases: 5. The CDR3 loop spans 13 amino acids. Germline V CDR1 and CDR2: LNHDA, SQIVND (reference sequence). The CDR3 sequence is CATMGQGNTEAFF. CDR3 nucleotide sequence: TGTGCCACTATGGGACAGGGTAACACTGAAGCTTTCTTT.